A single sample gave rise to the 27 T cell receptor beta chains below, sequenced in a study of tumor-infiltrating lymphocytes in primary liver carcinoma. The study extracted blood RNA from unsorted whole blood and also extracted germline DNA. Total RNA amounting to 500 ng was the source from which TCR beta cDNA was made with a constant-region primer. ARM-PCR was slightly modified, and three nested multiplex PCR rounds with it gave rise to the TCR beta libraries. It was with TRBV1-TRBV30 forward primers and a C-beta reverse primer that the first two PCR rounds were run, at 10 cycles each. Each CDR3 protein is one row after TCRdb ran MiXCR on the multiplex PCR reads. The sample records approximately 330,000 distinct CDR3 sequences, 65% being singletons. Material: peripheral blood. All receptors come from a middle-aged man with primary liver carcinoma and hepatitis B virus infection.

The DNA of the CDR3 is TGTGCCAGCAGTTTGACCCGTGGCGAAGCTTTCTTT. It specifies CASSLTRGEAFF. This chain connects TRBV28 to TRBJ1-1; no clear D. Germline CDR1 reads MDHEN; CDR2 reads SYDVKM. V shed 3 bases and J shed 8 bases, with 10 bases lying between them. CDR3 size: 12 residues.

V and J are TRBV29-1 and TRBJ1-5; 10 bases match TRBD1. J gave up 11 bases and V 6 bases, and 13 bases lay outside the gene matches. The CDR3 is made up of 14 amino acids. CDR1 and CDR2 from the germline V gene are SQVTM and ANQGSEA. CDR3 sequence: CSVRTGGYNHSQHF. The CDR3 DNA is TGCAGCGTCCGGACAGGGGGGTACAATCACTCCCAGCATTTT.

This clonotype was counted between two and nine times. This rearrangement joins TRBV7-2 to TRBJ2-1; no clear D. This CDR3 is built from 14 residues. Germline V gives CDR1 SGHTA, CDR2 FQGNSA. With 7 bases removed from V and 1 base from J, the gap between germline ends came to 11 bases. CDR3 DNA: TGTGCCAGCACCGACCTGGGGTCCTACAATGAGCAGTTCTTC. Its protein is CASTDLGSYNEQFF.

This clonotype was counted ten times or more. V gene TRBV4-2 combines with J gene TRBJ2-5; TRBD2 matches 8 bases. This CDR3 has 16 residues. With V trimmed by 4 bases and J by 1 base, 8 bases remained unmatched. Germline-derived CDR1 and CDR2 are LGHNA and YNFKEQ. CDR3: CASSPHGRGSQETQYF. In DNA, the CDR3 is TGTGCCAGCAGCCCCCACGGGAGGGGCTCCCAAGAGACCCAGTACTTC.

This clonotype showed up many times. The rearrangement joins TRBV4-2 to TRBJ2-2, with 10 bases matching TRBD2. The CDR3 totals 16 residues. Germline CDR1 reads LGHNA; CDR2 reads YNFKEQ. Trimming at V came to 1 base and at J to 5 bases, leaving 4 bases not matched to a gene. CDR3 in amino acids: CASSQAAGGPTGELFF. CDR3 nucleotides: TGTGCCAGCAGCCAAGCAGCGGGAGGGCCTACCGGGGAGCTGTTTTTT.

To note about this clonotype: An end of the junction does not agree with germline; a read error may underlie this. CDR3 sequence reads: CASSPTGLRGMNTEASF. Written as DNA, the CDR3 is TGTGCCAGCAGCCCGACAGGTCTCAGGGGCATGAACACTGAAGCTTCCTTT. The gene calls are TRBV12-3 or TRBV12-4 and TRBJ1-1; tentative D call: TRBD1 (6 bases). This CDR3 comprises 17 residues.

For this clonotype: Relative to the germline gene, one junction end is altered; a read error may explain this. CDR3 region: CASTYHLGSYERYF. The CDR3, as DNA: TGTGCCAGCACCTATCACTTAGGCTCCTACGAGCGGTACTTC. This chain uses TRBV11-1 with TRBJ2-7; no clear D. Germline values: CDR1 SGHAT, CDR2 FQDESV (reference sequence). This CDR3 spans 14 amino acids.

In the case of this clonotype: A much larger clone differs by one base, so this may be a read error. This CDR3 reads CVSRRLVGELFF. In DNA form, the CDR3 reads TGTGTCAGCAGAAGGTTGGTCGGGGAGCTGTTTTTT. The chain couples TRBV6-2 or TRBV6-3 to TRBJ2-2; no firm D call. This CDR3 comprises 12 residues. From germline, CDR1 is MNHEY and CDR2 SVGEGT.

Comment on this clonotype: This may be a read error: a much more frequent sequence differs by one nucleotide. V is TRBV11-1 and J is TRBJ2-1; TRBD2 aligns across 10 bases. Germline CDR1 is SGHAT and CDR2 is FQDESV (reference sequence). There are 15 residues in the CDR3. This CDR3 reads CTSSSALAGANEQFF. CDR3 coding DNA: TGTACCAGCAGCTCAGCTCTAGCGGGAGCGAATGAGCAGTTCTTC.

The chain links TRBV2 to TRBJ1-3, with no clear D. The V end was cut by 3 bases, the J end by 0 bases, with 9 bases between. This CDR3 region has 15 residues. The V gene's germline CDR1 is SNHLY and CDR2 FYNNEI. The CDR3: CASSDGRTSGNTIYF. In DNA form, the CDR3 reads TGTGCCAGCAGTGATGGGCGAACCTCTGGAAACACCATATATTTT.

V usage is TRBV12-3 or TRBV12-4 and J usage is TRBJ2-1; D is unresolved. V shed 6 bases and J shed 15 bases, with 18 bases lying between them. The CDR3 covers 12 residues. CDR3 sequence: CASSAPQQRPFF. In nucleotides, the CDR3 is TGTGCCAGCAGCGCTCCCCAGCAAAGGCCGTTCTTC.

A remark on this clonotype: The CDR3 ends on some other residue instead of the conserved phenylalanine or tryptophan, so this is likely a read error. The chain employs TRBV11-2 and TRBJ2-3; possible D gene TRBD2, 6 bases. The CDR3 sequence is 15 residues long. V lost 2 bases and J lost 7, with 16 bases in between. The germline V gene encodes CDR1 SGHAT and CDR2 FQNNGV. The CDR3 DNA reads TGTGCCAGCAGCTTACTCGGTAGCGGTACTAATACGCAGTATCTT. This sequence encodes CASSLLGSGTNTQYL.

As to this clonotype: A much larger clone lies one base from this, so it may be a read error. The rearrangement links TRBV10-3 to TRBJ2-7; TRBD1 matches 7 bases. There are 14 residues in the CDR3. The germline gives CDR1 ENHRY, CDR2 SYGVKD. CDR3 sequence: CGISEGGQVNEQYF. CDR3 nucleotide sequence: TGTGGCATCAGTGAAGGAGGACAGGTAAACGAGCAGTACTTC.

This clonotype came up many times. The rearrangement links TRBV6-1 to TRBJ2-7; maybe TRBD2 (6 bases). The CDR3 is made up of 17 amino acids. Germline V gene data show CDR1 as MNHNS and CDR2 as SASEGT. The V end lost 7 bases, the J end lost 5 bases, and 27 bases lay between the germline ends. DNA for the CDR3: TGTGCCAGCAATGATTTCGTTCTAGCGCCATGGGTCCACGAGCAGTACTTC. Amino acid sequence: CASNDFVLAPWVHEQYF.

In the case of this clonotype: A read error may explain this, as a much larger clone is one base away. The V and J genes are TRBV6-5 and TRBJ2-5; 11 nucleotides line up with TRBD1. V gave up 2 bases and J gave up 2 bases; unmatched junction bases: 1. Germline loops: CDR1 MNHEY, CDR2 SVGAGI. The CDR3 is 15 amino acids. CDR3 protein: CASSYGQGAQETQYF. CDR3 sequence (DNA): TGTGCCAGCAGTTACGGACAGGGGGCGCAAGAGACCCAGTACTTC.

This clonotype was seen only once. An end of the junction differs from the germline gene, which may be a read error. CDR3 in DNA: TGTGCCAACAGCTTCCGTCGACTAGTGGATTACAATGAGCAGTTCTTC. This translates into CANSFRRLVDYNEQFF. V is TRBV11-2 and J is TRBJ2-1; D possibly corresponds to TRBD2 (6 bases). The CDR3 is 16 amino acids. Looked up from germline, CDR1 is SGHAT and CDR2 is FQNNGV.

As regards this clonotype: A much bigger clone sits one base away, suggesting this may be a read error. The chain joins TRBV5-5 to TRBJ2-7; possibly TRBD1 or TRBD2 for D (5 bases each). This CDR3 has 15 amino acids. Germline V lookup: CDR1 SGHKS, CDR2 YYEKEE (reference sequence). V lost 6 bases to trimming and J lost 1 base, with 17 bases between them. CDR3 coding DNA: TGTGCCAGCAAACAAGCAGGGACGGTATCCTACGAGCAGTACTTC. Residues: CASKQAGTVSYEQYF.

This clonotype was found once. This chain connects TRBV12-3 or TRBV12-4 to TRBJ2-5; TRBD2 matches at 8 bases. The CDR3 sequence is 14 residues long. V was clipped by 6 bases and J by 5 bases; unmatched bases: 8. Written as DNA, the CDR3 is TGTGCCAGCAGGACCTGGGCGGGAGGTGAGACCCAGTACTTC. This gives the protein CASRTWAGGETQYF.

The rearrangement links TRBV11-3 to TRBJ2-3; D possibly corresponds to TRBD1 (5 bases). With the DNA end fitting TRBJ1-5 better, the J assignment may be wrong. The CDR3 is 14 residues long. CDR1 is SGHNT and CDR2 is YENEEA in the germline V gene. CDR3 amino acids: CASSREWGTGTQHF. CDR3 bases: TGTGCCAGCAGCCGAGAATGGGGCACAGGTACGCAGCATTTT.

In regard to this clonotype: A junction boundary mismatches the germline segment, possibly from a read error. This sequence joins TRBV29-1 and TRBJ1-2, with D tentatively TRBD1 (5 bases). CDR1 and CDR2 (germline): SQVTM, ANQGSEA. This CDR3 spans 12 amino acids. CDR3 sequence (DNA): TGCAGCGTTGAAACAGGCGCTGGTGGCCACACCTTC. Protein product: CSVETGAGGHTF.

Regarding this clonotype: A junction end diverges from the germline sequence, so it may reflect a read error. The J gene is TRBJ2-1, the V gene TRBV5-5; D not certain. CDR3 length: 12 residues. Germline V gene lookup returns CDR1 SGHKS and CDR2 YYEKEE (reference sequence). This CDR3 is CASSLFGNEQSF. The CDR3 DNA reads as TGTGCCAGCAGCTTGTTCGGCAATGAGCAGTCCTTC. Using reference TRBV5-5 and TRBJ2-1 for the parts outside the CDR3, the full variable domain is DAGVTQSPTHLIKTRGQQVTLRCSPISGHKSVSWYQQVLGQGPQFIFQYYEKEERGRGNFPDRFSARQFPNYSSELNVNALLLGDSALYLCASSLFGNEQSFGPGTRLTVL.

As to this clonotype: Being one base from a much bigger clone, this may be a read error. The rearrangement uses TRBV6-6 and TRBJ2-5, with 8 bases matching TRBD2. V lost 7 bases, J lost 9 bases, and 13 bases stayed unmatched. Germline V gives CDR1 MNHNY, CDR2 SVGAGI (reference sequence). The CDR3 has 14 amino acids. The CDR3: CASTKGSGREAQYF. In DNA, the CDR3 is TGTGCCAGCACCAAGGGCTCGGGGCGGGAGGCCCAGTACTTC.

The chain recombines TRBV5-1 with TRBJ2-1, with a weak D call TRBD2 (6 bases). From germline, CDR1 is SGHRS and CDR2 YFSETQ. Trimming shortened V by 2 bases and J by 4 bases, and 13 bases separated the two germline ends. CDR3 size: 15 residues. The CDR3, as DNA: TGCGCCAGCAGCTTATGGGGGACTGAATACAATGAGCAGTTCTTC. This gives the protein CASSLWGTEYNEQFF. Full variable domain (missing parts from reference TRBV5-1 and TRBJ2-1): KAGVTQTPRYLIKTRGQQVTLSCSPISGHRSVSWYQQTPGQGLQFLFEYFSETQRNKGNFPGRFSGRQFSNSRSEMNVSTLELGDSALYLCASSLWGTEYNEQFFGPGTRLTVL.

This clonotype was counted ten times or more. The V gene is TRBV6-5, the J gene TRBJ1-2; no reliable D call. Germline lookup yields CDR1 MNHEY and CDR2 SVGAGI. Trimming removed 0 bases from V and 3 bases from J, with 8 bases in between. The CDR3 contains 14 residues. The CDR3 nucleotides read TGTGCCAGCAGTTACTCGAGGGAATACTATGGCTACACCTTC. Its protein product is CASSYSREYYGYTF.

On this clonotype: A much larger clone is a single base away; this may be a read error. This chain connects TRBV5-4 to TRBJ2-3, with a possible D match to TRBD1 (7 bases). Trimming took off 0 bases at V and 5 bases at J, with 13 bases between the two ends. CDR3 length: 15 residues. Germline V gives CDR1 SGHNT, CDR2 YYREEE (reference sequence). In nucleotides, the CDR3 is TGTGCCAGCAGCTTGGGAGTGCAGGGGGGAGATACGCAGTATTTT. Its protein is CASSLGVQGGDTQYF.

This clonotype was recorded once. A much larger clone differs from this one at a single base, so this may be a read error. The rearrangement joins TRBV4-3 to TRBJ1-4; 9 bases align to TRBD1. Germline V CDR1 and CDR2: LGHNA, YSLEER. Losses at the gene ends were 8 bases for V and 4 bases for J; bases not matched to a gene: 11. The CDR3 length is 16 residues. The CDR3 spells CASGPGQGPYNEKLFF. The CDR3 DNA is TGCGCCAGCGGCCCGGGACAGGGACCTTATAATGAAAAACTGTTTTTT.

This clonotype was seen only a few times. This could be a read error, since a much larger clone is one nucleotide away. The chain recombines TRBV6-2 or TRBV6-3 with TRBJ2-7; 8 nucleotides agree with TRBD2. The J segment lost 1 base and the V segment lost 5 bases, leaving 13 bases of the junction unmatched. Germline V gives CDR1 MNHEY, CDR2 SVGEGT. The CDR3 has 17 amino acids. The CDR3 DNA reads TGTGCCAGCAGTATCGCAGGGGTAAGCGGGAGTTCCTACGAGCAGTACTTC. Encoded protein: CASSIAGVSGSSYEQYF.